The subject of this entry is one T cell receptor (beta chain). As yet, its antigen is unknown. Germline CDR1 reads SNHLY; CDR2 reads FYNNEI. The CDR3 totals 14 residues. V was cut by 2 bases and J by 11 bases, with 15 bases left in between. Treatment defined: oral pan-JAK inhibitor, 5-10 mg twice daily. The data are from a study of CD8+ T cells in alopecia areata. General study results and limits: Tofacitinib significantly decreased scalp clonality and expanded CD8+ clones among top 100. Because one nonresponder was included, the link of baseline CD8+ expansion to response is considered uncertain. Persistence in scalp and blood during tofacitinib was observed for many expanded lesional clones.

Reverse transcribed after extraction, RNA yielded cDNA as the sequencing template. TCRdb's table, derived via immunoSEQ multiplex PCR, lists solely in-frame clones and lacks some. The sample carries 200,000 or so clones, 58% recorded once. The TCR comes from a human donor with alopecia areata. This chain links TRBV2 with TRBJ1-4; D is unresolved. The sample consisted of CD4+ T cells sorted from blood, taken at week 24, from a patient treated with tofacitinib. The CDR3 nucleotides read TGTGCCAGCAGTGAATCGCGCGCAGAATTTAAACTGTTTTTT. This codes for CASSESRAEFKLFF.